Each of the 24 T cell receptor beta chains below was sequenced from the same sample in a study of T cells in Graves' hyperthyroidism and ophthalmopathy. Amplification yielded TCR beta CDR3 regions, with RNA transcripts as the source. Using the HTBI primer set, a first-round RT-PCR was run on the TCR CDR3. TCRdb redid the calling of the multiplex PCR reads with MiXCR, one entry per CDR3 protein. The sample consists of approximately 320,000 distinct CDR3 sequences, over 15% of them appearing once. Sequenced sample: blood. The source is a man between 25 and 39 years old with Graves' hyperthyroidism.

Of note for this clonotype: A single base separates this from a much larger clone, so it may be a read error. The CDR3 reads CASSQRGNTIYF. CDR3 in DNA: TGTGCCAGCAGCCAACGTGGAAACACCATATATTTT. The J gene is TRBJ1-3, the V gene TRBV14; D is unresolved. This CDR3 spans 12 amino acids. The ends were cut back, 2 bases at V and 3 bases at J, with 2 bases in the middle. Per the germline V gene, CDR1 is SGHDN and CDR2 is FVKESK.

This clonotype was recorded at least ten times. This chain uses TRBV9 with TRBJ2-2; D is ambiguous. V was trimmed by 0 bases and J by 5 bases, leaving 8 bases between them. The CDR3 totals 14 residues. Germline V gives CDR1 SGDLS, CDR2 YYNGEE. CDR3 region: CASSVELGTGELFF. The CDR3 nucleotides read TGTGCCAGCAGCGTAGAACTGGGAACCGGGGAGCTGTTTTTT.

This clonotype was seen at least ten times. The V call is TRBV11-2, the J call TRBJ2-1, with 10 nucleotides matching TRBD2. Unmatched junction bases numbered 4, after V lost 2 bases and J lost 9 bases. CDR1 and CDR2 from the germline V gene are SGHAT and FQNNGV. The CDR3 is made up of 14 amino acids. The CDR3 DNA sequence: TGTGCCAGCAGCTTAACTAGCGGGAAACGTGAGCAGTTCTTC. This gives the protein CASSLTSGKREQFF.

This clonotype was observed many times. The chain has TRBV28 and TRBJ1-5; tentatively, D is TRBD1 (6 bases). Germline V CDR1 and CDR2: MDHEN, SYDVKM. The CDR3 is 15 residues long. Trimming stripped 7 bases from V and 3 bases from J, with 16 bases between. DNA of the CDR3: TGTGCCAGCACGGGAGGGGGGGCCCTCAATCAGCCCCAGCATTTT. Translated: CASTGGGALNQPQHF.

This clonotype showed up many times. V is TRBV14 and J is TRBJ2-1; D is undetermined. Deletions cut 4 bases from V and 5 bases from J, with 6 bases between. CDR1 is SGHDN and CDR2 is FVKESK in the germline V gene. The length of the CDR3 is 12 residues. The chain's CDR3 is CASSRGHNEQFF. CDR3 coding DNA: TGTGCCAGCAGCCGAGGACACAATGAGCAGTTCTTC. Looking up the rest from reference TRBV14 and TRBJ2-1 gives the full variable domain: EAGVTQFPSHSVIEKGQTVTLRCDPISGHDNLYWYRRVMGKEIKFLLHFVKESKQDESGMPNNRFLAERTGGTYSTLKVQPAELEDSGVYFCASSRGHNEQFFGPGTRLTVL.

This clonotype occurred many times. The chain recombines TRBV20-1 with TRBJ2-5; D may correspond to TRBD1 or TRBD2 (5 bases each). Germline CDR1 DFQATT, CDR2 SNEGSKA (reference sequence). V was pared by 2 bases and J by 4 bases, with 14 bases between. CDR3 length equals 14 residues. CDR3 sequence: CSARSRVGGETQYF. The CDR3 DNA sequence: TGCAGTGCTAGATCGCGCGTTGGGGGAGAGACCCAGTACTTC.

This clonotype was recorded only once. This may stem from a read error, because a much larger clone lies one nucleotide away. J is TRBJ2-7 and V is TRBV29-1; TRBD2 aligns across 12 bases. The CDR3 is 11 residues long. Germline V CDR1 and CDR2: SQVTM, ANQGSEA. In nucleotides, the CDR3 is TGCAGCGGGACTAGCGGGATCGAGCAGTGCTTC. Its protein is CSGTSGIEQCF.

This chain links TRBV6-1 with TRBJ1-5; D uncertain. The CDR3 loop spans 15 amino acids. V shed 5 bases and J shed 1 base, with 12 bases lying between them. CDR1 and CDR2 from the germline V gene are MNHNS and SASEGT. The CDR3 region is CASSPYQGSNQPQHF. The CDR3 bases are TGTGCCAGCAGTCCCTACCAAGGCAGCAATCAGCCCCAGCATTTT.

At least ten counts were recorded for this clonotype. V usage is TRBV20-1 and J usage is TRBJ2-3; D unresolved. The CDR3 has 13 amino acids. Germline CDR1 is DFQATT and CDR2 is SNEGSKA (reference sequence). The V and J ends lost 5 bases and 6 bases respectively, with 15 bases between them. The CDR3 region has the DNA TGCAGTGCTTCTACATCCTCACCGGATACGCAGTATTTT. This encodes CSASTSSPDTQYF.

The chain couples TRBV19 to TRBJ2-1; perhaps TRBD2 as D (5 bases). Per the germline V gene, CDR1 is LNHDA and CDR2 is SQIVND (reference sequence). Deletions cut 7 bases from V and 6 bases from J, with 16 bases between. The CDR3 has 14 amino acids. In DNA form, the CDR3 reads TGTGCCAGTAACCCCTGGACTTCGTCCAATGAGCAGTTCTTC. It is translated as CASNPWTSSNEQFF.

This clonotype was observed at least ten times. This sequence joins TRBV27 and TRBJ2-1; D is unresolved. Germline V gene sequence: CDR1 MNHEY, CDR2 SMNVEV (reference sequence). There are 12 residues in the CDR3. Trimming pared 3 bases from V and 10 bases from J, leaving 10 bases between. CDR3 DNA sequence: TGTGCCAGCAGTTTTTCGCTCCGGGAGCAGTTCTTC. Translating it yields CASSFSLREQFF.

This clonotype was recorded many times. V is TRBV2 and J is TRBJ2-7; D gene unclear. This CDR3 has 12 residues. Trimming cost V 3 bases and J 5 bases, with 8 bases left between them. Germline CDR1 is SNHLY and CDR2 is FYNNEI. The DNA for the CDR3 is TGTGCCAGCAGTGACCCTGGAGACGAGCAGTACTTC. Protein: CASSDPGDEQYF.

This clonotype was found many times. The CDR3 nucleotides are TGCAGTGCTATTCCTTGGCAGGGGGCGTCGCAGTACTTC. Its protein product is CSAIPWQGASQYF. The chain joins TRBV20-1 to TRBJ2-7, with 8 positions matching TRBD1. The CDR3 covers 13 residues. The germline V gene encodes CDR1 DFQATT and CDR2 SNEGSKA (reference sequence). Trimming at V came to 4 bases and at J to 9 bases, leaving 11 bases not matched to a gene.

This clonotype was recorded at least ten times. The CDR3 loop reads CASSPGQGRDNEQFF. For the CDR3, the DNA is TGTGCCAGCAGTCCCGGACAGGGGAGAGACAATGAGCAGTTCTTC. The chain is built from TRBV13 and TRBJ2-1; the match to TRBD1 covers 9 bases. The length of the CDR3 is 15 residues. CDR1 is PRHDT and CDR2 is FYEKMQ in the germline V gene (reference sequence). The J segment lost 5 bases and the V segment lost 6 bases, leaving 8 bases of the junction unmatched.

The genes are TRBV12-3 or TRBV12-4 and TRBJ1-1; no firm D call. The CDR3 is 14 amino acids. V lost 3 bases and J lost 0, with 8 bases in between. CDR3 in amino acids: CASSFGHLNTEAFF. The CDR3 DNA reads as TGTGCCAGCAGTTTTGGGCACCTGAACACTGAAGCTTTCTTT.

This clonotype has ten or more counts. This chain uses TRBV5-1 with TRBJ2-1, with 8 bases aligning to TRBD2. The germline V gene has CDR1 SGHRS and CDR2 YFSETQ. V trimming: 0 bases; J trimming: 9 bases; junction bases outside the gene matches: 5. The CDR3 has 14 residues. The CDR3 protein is CASSLERTSTEQFF. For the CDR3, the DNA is TGCGCCAGCAGCTTGGAACGGACTAGCACTGAGCAGTTCTTC.

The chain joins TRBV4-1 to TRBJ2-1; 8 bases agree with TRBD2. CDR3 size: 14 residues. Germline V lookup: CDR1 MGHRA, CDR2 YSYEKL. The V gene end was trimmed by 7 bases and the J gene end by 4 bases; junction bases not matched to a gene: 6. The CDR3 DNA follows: TGCGCCAGCAACCGGGGGGGCCGATACAATGAGCAGTTCTTC. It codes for CASNRGGRYNEQFF.

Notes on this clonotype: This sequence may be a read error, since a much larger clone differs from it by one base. CDR3 protein: CASSPTGEKTQYF. CDR3 in DNA: TGTGCCAGCAGTCCCACAGGGGAAAAGACCCAGTACTTC. The V gene is TRBV12-3 or TRBV12-4, the J gene TRBJ2-5, with 7 bases identical to TRBD1. Trimming removed 5 bases from V and 6 bases from J; junction bases left unmatched: 6. This CDR3 contains 13 residues.

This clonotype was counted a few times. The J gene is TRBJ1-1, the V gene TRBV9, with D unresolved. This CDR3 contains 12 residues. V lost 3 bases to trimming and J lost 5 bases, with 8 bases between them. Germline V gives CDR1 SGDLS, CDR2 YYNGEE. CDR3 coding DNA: TGTGCCAGCAGCGGGCGGGGTACTGAAGCTTTCTTT. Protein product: CASSGRGTEAFF.

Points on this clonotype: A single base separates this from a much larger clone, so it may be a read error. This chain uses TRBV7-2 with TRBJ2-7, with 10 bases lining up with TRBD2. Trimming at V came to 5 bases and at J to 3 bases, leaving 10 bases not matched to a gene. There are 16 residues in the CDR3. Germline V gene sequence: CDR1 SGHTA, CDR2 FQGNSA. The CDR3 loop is CASSTGIAGGYYEQYF. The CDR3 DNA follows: TGTGCCAGCAGCACTGGAATAGCGGGAGGTTACTACGAGCAGTACTTC.

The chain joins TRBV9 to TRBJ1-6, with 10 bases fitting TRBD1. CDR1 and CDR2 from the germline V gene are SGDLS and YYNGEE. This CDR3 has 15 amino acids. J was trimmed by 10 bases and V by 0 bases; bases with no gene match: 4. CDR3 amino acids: CASSVEGTGESPLHF. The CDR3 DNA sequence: TGTGCCAGCAGCGTAGAAGGGACAGGGGAATCACCCCTCCACTTT.

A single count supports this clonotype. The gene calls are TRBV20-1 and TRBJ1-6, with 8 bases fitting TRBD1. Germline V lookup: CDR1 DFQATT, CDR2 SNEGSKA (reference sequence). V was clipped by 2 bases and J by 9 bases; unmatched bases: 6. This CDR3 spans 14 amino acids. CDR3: CSARSRTGSSPLHF. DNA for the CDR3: TGCAGTGCTAGATCCAGGACAGGGAGTTCACCCCTCCACTTT.

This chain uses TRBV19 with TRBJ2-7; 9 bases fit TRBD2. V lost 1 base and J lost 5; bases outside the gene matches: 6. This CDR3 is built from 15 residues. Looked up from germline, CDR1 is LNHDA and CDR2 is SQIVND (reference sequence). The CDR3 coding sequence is TGTGCCAGTAGTATAGGAGGCGGCGGGAGGGACGAGCAGTACTTC. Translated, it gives CASSIGGGGRDEQYF.

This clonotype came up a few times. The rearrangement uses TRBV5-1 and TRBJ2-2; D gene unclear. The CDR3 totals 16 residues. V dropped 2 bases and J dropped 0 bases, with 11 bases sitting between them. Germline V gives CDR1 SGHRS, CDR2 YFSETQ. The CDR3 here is CASSFTDEANTGELFF. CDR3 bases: TGCGCCAGCAGCTTCACCGACGAAGCGAACACCGGGGAGCTGTTTTTT.